This TCR beta chain was sequenced during a study of radiotherapy plus CTLA-4 blockade in lung cancer. In the study overall: Under 20% of patients responded objectively, and around 31% achieved disease control. Points from the study as a whole: TCR clones of tumor origin grew in blood after radiotherapy plus ipilimumab. The authors reported that early blood T cell clone dynamics, with interferon-beta, best predicted response.

Using immunoSEQ multiplex PCR, the repertoire was profiled, and TCRdb retains in-frame clones only, with some absent. The sample yields some 25,000 clones, less than 80% seen once. As to this clone: What it recognizes is unknown.

CDR3 length: 15 residues. V trimming: 4 bases; J trimming: 12 bases; junction bases outside the gene matches: 17. Germline CDR1 reads SGHTA; CDR2 reads FQGNSA. The sample here was peripheral blood, taken from a patient treated with radiotherapy plus ipilimumab. The TCR comes from a human donor with non-small cell lung cancer whose response to radiotherapy plus ipilimumab could not be evaluated. This chain connects TRBV7-2 to TRBJ2-7; 8 nucleotides align to TRBD2. CDR3 sequence (DNA): TGTGCCAGCAGCTCTGGGACTAGAGGGGTCCGGTTGCCGTACTTC. This codes for CASSSGTRGVRLPYF.